This T cell receptor beta chain was sequenced for a study of blood T cell repertoires in COVID-19. Study-wide context: Material from acute and convalescent COVID-19 was sourced from the United States, Italy and Spain.

Per the original data handling: Quantification of nucleated cells was approximated via reference gene primer amplification. TCRdb keeps only in-frame clones here, not all; method: immunoSEQ multiplex PCR. The V and J calls and clone size were taken over from that table, and D and trimming were inferred from the DNA. This sample carries more than 70,000 clones, 75% to 90% of them seen once, and the ten largest clones take 1.2%. The CDR3 has 12 amino acids. The germline CDR1 and CDR2 sequences are SNHLY and FYNNEI. V was cut by 6 bases and J by 1 base, with 7 bases left in between. Sequenced: peripheral blood. The V call is TRBV2, the J call TRBJ2-7; no clear D gene. The clonotype originates from a man of 80 years or more with active or convalescent COVID-19. CDR3 nucleotide sequence: TGTGCCAGCAGCTGGAGATCCTACGAGCAGTACTTC. Translating gives CASSWRSYEQYF.